This paragraph reports one TCR beta chain. Its target is not known. In germline, CDR1 is SQVTM, CDR2 ANQGSEA. V lost 2 bases and J 4 bases, leaving 15 bases between the germline ends. This CDR3 comprises 14 residues. This sample is drawn from a study of OX40 agonist ivuxolimab in advanced cancers. Study information: With ivuxolimab, an agonistic anti-OX40 (CD134) antibody, patients were treated. The dose-escalation cohort had hepatocellular carcinoma, melanoma, renal cell or head and neck cancer. The study's findings and limits: There were also nonresponders showing low normalized T-cell clonal expansion.

Assay: immunoSEQ multiplex PCR; the TCRdb copy retains only in-frame clones and omits some. The data contain about 37,000 clones, approximately 90% of them singletons. This sequence originates from an adult with an advanced solid tumor such as melanoma, head and neck, liver or kidney cancer. The sequencing used CD4+ or CD8+ T cells sorted from blood, collected in a trial of the OX40 agonist ivuxolimab. This chain uses TRBV29-1 with TRBJ2-7; D may be TRBD1 (6 bases). For the CDR3, the DNA is TGCAGCGTTGAATGGTGGGGGCGCGAATACGAGCAGTACTTC. Its protein product is CSVEWWGREYEQYF.